This T cell receptor beta chain comes out of a study of blood T cell repertoires in COVID-19. At the level of the study: Material from acute and convalescent COVID-19 was sourced from the United States, Italy and Spain. The cDNA or gDNA used as material had been derived from T cells, B-cell-depleted T cells, or PBMCs.

Trimming cost V 0 bases and J 6 bases, with 8 bases left between them. The CDR3 extends over 13 amino acids. Germline-derived CDR1 and CDR2 are SGHDN and FVKESK. Authors' processing steps: Estimation of nucleated cell counts relied on the amplification of reference gene primers. This table comes from immunoSEQ multiplex PCR, and its TCRdb copy is limited to in-frame clones, with some not included. V and J calls plus clone size are reproduced from that table; the DNA served to infer D and trimming. The sample has about 170,000 clones, under 90% seen once; the top ten hold about 2.1%. The specimen sequenced was peripheral blood. The genes are TRBV14 and TRBJ1-1; D not resolved. The TCR comes from a woman older than 75 with acute or convalescent COVID-19. CDR3 residues: CASSQDRLSEAFF. CDR3 DNA: TGTGCCAGCAGCCAAGACAGGCTGTCTGAAGCTTTCTTT.